A selection of T cell receptor beta chains follows, all from one sample in a study of blood T cell repertoires in COVID-19. Assay: immunoSEQ multiplex PCR; the TCRdb copy retains only in-frame clones and omits some. In the table there are around 99,000 clones, 84% of which are singletons. The sample consisted of peripheral blood. The receptor set was obtained from a woman in her forties or fifties with acute or convalescent COVID-19. Each CDR3 is given with its conserved first and last residue. D genes are given only for firm matches. Only some rows state a clone size, as once, few, many or a class for expanded clones.

abundance: once; j_gene: TRBJ2-1; d_gene: .; v_gene: TRBV19; CDR3aa: CASSMAPMGTRNYNEQFF; CDR3nt: TGTGCCAGTAGTATGGCCCCCATGGGGACAAGGAACTACAATGAGCAGTTCTTC
abundance: .; j_gene: TRBJ1-2; d_gene: .; v_gene: TRBV5-1; CDR3aa: CASSPEAGSYGYTF; CDR3nt: TGCGCCAGCAGCCCTGAGGCGGGGAGCTATGGCTACACCTTC
abundance: .; j_gene: TRBJ2-7; d_gene: TRBD2; v_gene: TRBV10-1; CDR3aa: CASSAAAGGPTEQYF; CDR3nt: TGCGCCAGCAGTGCTGCGGCGGGGGGGCCGACCGAGCAGTACTTC
abundance: .; j_gene: TRBJ1-4; d_gene: .; v_gene: TRBV9; CDR3aa: CASSENTDRTTSRNEKLFF; CDR3nt: TGTGCCAGCAGCGAAAATACGGACAGAACCACTTCCCGGAATGAAAAACTGTTTTTT
abundance: once; j_gene: TRBJ1-5; d_gene: .; v_gene: TRBV6-5; CDR3aa: CASSYSGGTRDQPQHF; CDR3nt: TGTGCCAGCAGTTACTCGGGGGGGACGAGGGATCAGCCCCAGCATTTT
abundance: .; j_gene: TRBJ1-2; d_gene: TRBD1; v_gene: TRBV5-4; CDR3aa: CASSFRQGAYGYTF; CDR3nt: TGTGCCAGCAGCTTCAGACAGGGGGCCTATGGCTACACCTTC
abundance: .; j_gene: TRBJ1-6; d_gene: TRBD1; v_gene: TRBV28; CDR3aa: CASITRGLSYNSPLHF; CDR3nt: TGTGCCAGCATTACCAGGGGGCTCTCCTATAATTCACCCCTCCACTTT
abundance: .; j_gene: TRBJ1-1; d_gene: .; v_gene: TRBV6-2/TRBV6-3; CDR3aa: CASSYREDTEAFF; CDR3nt: TGTGCCAGCAGTTACCGGGAGGACACTGAAGCTTTCTTT
abundance: .; j_gene: TRBJ1-4; d_gene: TRBD1; v_gene: TRBV4-1; CDR3aa: CASSRDDRGVEKLFF; CDR3nt: TGCGCCAGCAGCCGGGACGACAGGGGGGTTGAAAAACTGTTTTTT
abundance: .; j_gene: TRBJ1-1; d_gene: .; v_gene: TRBV12-3/TRBV12-4; CDR3aa: CASSLYESAEAFF; CDR3nt: TGTGCCAGCAGTTTGTATGAGAGCGCTGAAGCTTTCTTT
abundance: .; j_gene: TRBJ2-7; d_gene: TRBD1; v_gene: TRBV6-5; CDR3aa: CASNRGYEQYF; CDR3nt: TGTGCCAGCAACAGGGGGTACGAGCAGTACTTC
abundance: once; j_gene: TRBJ1-1; d_gene: .; v_gene: TRBV4-2; CDR3aa: CASSQESGLNTEAFF; CDR3nt: TGTGCCAGCAGCCAAGAGAGTGGGCTGAACACTGAAGCTTTCTTT
abundance: .; j_gene: TRBJ2-3; d_gene: .; v_gene: TRBV5-1; CDR3aa: CASSLAARGTDTQYF; CDR3nt: TGCGCCAGCAGCTTGGCGGCCAGGGGCACAGATACGCAGTATTTT
abundance: .; j_gene: TRBJ2-1; d_gene: TRBD2; v_gene: TRBV9; CDR3aa: CASTLSGGAGNEQFF; CDR3nt: TGTGCCAGCACGCTTAGCGGGGGGGCCGGCAATGAGCAGTTCTTC
abundance: .; j_gene: TRBJ2-7; d_gene: .; v_gene: TRBV28; CDR3aa: CASTSSGLPSYEQYF; CDR3nt: TGTGCCAGCACCTCGTCGGGTCTACCCTCCTACGAGCAGTACTTC
abundance: .; j_gene: TRBJ1-2; d_gene: .; v_gene: TRBV30; CDR3aa: CAWSVLGRFQGF; CDR3nt: TGTGCCTGGAGTGTACTGGGCAGGTTCCAGGGTTTC
abundance: once; j_gene: TRBJ1-1; d_gene: .; v_gene: TRBV5-1; CDR3aa: CASSSTSDRLSDTEAFF; CDR3nt: TGCGCCAGCAGCTCGACTTCGGACAGATTGAGTGACACTGAAGCTTTCTTT
abundance: few; j_gene: TRBJ1-6; d_gene: TRBD1; v_gene: TRBV6-5; CDR3aa: CASTPTGNNSPLHF; CDR3nt: TGTGCCAGCACCCCGACAGGGAATAATTCACCCCTCCACTTT
abundance: .; j_gene: TRBJ2-1; d_gene: .; v_gene: TRBV3-1/TRBV3-2; CDR3aa: CASSRSDYRYNEQFF; CDR3nt: TGTGCCAGCAGCCGATCGGACTACCGCTACAATGAGCAGTTCTTC
abundance: .; j_gene: TRBJ1-5; d_gene: .; v_gene: TRBV6-5; CDR3aa: CASSPMTGNNQPQHF; CDR3nt: TGTGCCAGCAGCCCAATGACAGGAAATAATCAGCCCCAGCATTTT
abundance: .; j_gene: TRBJ1-5; d_gene: .; v_gene: TRBV28; CDR3aa: CASRPEGQPQHF; CDR3nt: TGTGCCAGCAGACCAGAGGGTCAGCCCCAGCATTTT
abundance: .; j_gene: TRBJ2-7; d_gene: .; v_gene: TRBV5-4; CDR3aa: CASSLGRVRSYEQYF; CDR3nt: TGTGCCAGCAGCTTGGGCAGGGTAAGGTCCTACGAGCAGTACTTC
abundance: .; j_gene: TRBJ2-5; d_gene: TRBD1; v_gene: TRBV10-1; CDR3aa: CASSDADRGTQETQYF; CDR3nt: TGCGCCAGCAGTGACGCGGACAGGGGAACCCAAGAGACCCAGTACTTC
abundance: .; j_gene: TRBJ2-2; d_gene: TRBD1; v_gene: TRBV30; CDR3aa: CAWRPTGGNTGELFF; CDR3nt: TGTGCCTGGAGACCAACAGGGGGCAACACCGGGGAGCTGTTTTTT
abundance: .; j_gene: TRBJ2-5; d_gene: TRBD1; v_gene: TRBV30; CDR3aa: CAWSVTTGGETQYF; CDR3nt: TGTGCCTGGAGTGTGACGACAGGGGGAGAGACCCAGTACTTC
abundance: .; j_gene: TRBJ1-6; d_gene: TRBD1; v_gene: TRBV5-6; CDR3aa: CASSFPRGPNSPLHF; CDR3nt: TGTGCCAGCAGCTTCCCCAGGGGGCCTAATTCACCCCTCCACTTT
abundance: .; j_gene: TRBJ1-2; d_gene: TRBD1; v_gene: TRBV7-6; CDR3aa: CASSLGAGGAYSLYGYTF; CDR3nt: TGTGCCAGCAGCTTAGGTGCAGGGGGCGCTTACTCTCTATATGGCTACACCTTC
abundance: .; j_gene: TRBJ2-3; d_gene: .; v_gene: TRBV24-1; CDR3aa: CATSEGQGRDTQYF; CDR3nt: TGTGCCACCAGTGAGGGTCAGGGGAGAGATACGCAGTATTTT
abundance: .; j_gene: TRBJ1-5; d_gene: TRBD1; v_gene: TRBV2; CDR3aa: CASSSQGTLSNQPQHF; CDR3nt: TGTGCCAGTTCTTCACAGGGGACCCTTAGCAATCAGCCCCAGCATTTT
abundance: .; j_gene: TRBJ2-7; d_gene: TRBD1; v_gene: TRBV19; CDR3aa: CASIRGPGGKSYEQYF; CDR3nt: TGTGCCAGTATCCGAGGTCCAGGGGGCAAATCTTACGAGCAGTACTTC
abundance: few; j_gene: TRBJ1-2; d_gene: .; v_gene: TRBV30; CDR3aa: CAWSVLGAGYTF; CDR3nt: TGTGCCTGGAGTGTACTTGGGGCTGGCTACACCTTC
abundance: .; j_gene: TRBJ2-3; d_gene: TRBD1; v_gene: TRBV19; CDR3aa: CAIQGALTDTQYF; CDR3nt: TGTGCCATTCAGGGGGCCCTCACAGATACGCAGTATTTT
abundance: .; j_gene: TRBJ2-7; d_gene: .; v_gene: TRBV30; CDR3aa: CAWSVRVSYEQYF; CDR3nt: TGTGCCTGGAGTGTCCGAGTTTCCTACGAGCAGTACTTC
abundance: few; j_gene: TRBJ1-1; d_gene: .; v_gene: TRBV30; CDR3aa: CAWSALTEAFF; CDR3nt: TGTGCCTGGAGTGCCCTTACTGAAGCTTTCTTT
abundance: .; j_gene: TRBJ1-5; d_gene: .; v_gene: TRBV19; CDR3aa: CASSNNFGGIPQHF; CDR3nt: TGTGCCAGTAGTAACAATTTCGGGGGTATTCCCCAGCATTTT
abundance: .; j_gene: TRBJ1-5; d_gene: .; v_gene: TRBV28; CDR3aa: CASSSGWGGANNQPQHF; CDR3nt: TGTGCCAGCAGTTCGGGATGGGGGGGGGCGAACAATCAGCCCCAGCATTTT
abundance: once; j_gene: TRBJ2-3; d_gene: .; v_gene: TRBV4-1; CDR3aa: CASSQEPSRQTSTDTQYF; CDR3nt: TGCGCCAGCAGCCAAGAGCCCAGCCGGCAGACTAGCACAGATACGCAGTATTTT
abundance: .; j_gene: TRBJ2-3; d_gene: .; v_gene: TRBV7-3; CDR3aa: CASSPTGGDTQYF; CDR3nt: TGTGCCAGCAGCCCCACTGGAGGGGATACGCAGTATTTT
abundance: .; j_gene: TRBJ2-2; d_gene: .; v_gene: TRBV19; CDR3aa: CASSIWAGSNTGELFF; CDR3nt: TGTGCCAGTAGTATATGGGCTGGCAGTAACACCGGGGAGCTGTTTTTT
abundance: once; j_gene: TRBJ1-6; d_gene: .; v_gene: TRBV3-1/TRBV3-2; CDR3aa: CASSSSAVRTTYSPLHF; CDR3nt: TGTGCCAGCAGCTCCTCAGCAGTTCGTACGACTTATTCACCCCTCCACTTT